Reported below is one T cell receptor beta chain. This entry comes from a study of siplizumab effects on memory and regulatory T cells. This CDR3 region has 15 residues. Germline V CDR1 and CDR2: SGHVS, FQNEAQ. The V gene lost 5 bases and the J gene lost 2 bases, with 14 bases spanning the gap. Sequencing was performed with immunoSEQ multiplex PCR; in TCRdb, only in-frame clones are kept and a portion is missing. The table includes about 46,000 clones, 93% detected once. The V gene is TRBV7-8, the J gene TRBJ2-3; a possible D gene is TRBD1 (6 bases). The specimen sequenced was CD8+ T cells sorted from blood. The sequence came from a human donor in good health. In DNA, the CDR3 is TGTGCCAGCAGCGAATCGACAGGAAACACAGATACGCAGTATTTT. Translated, it gives CASSESTGNTDTQYF.